Here is one T cell receptor beta chain with its context. The sample comes from a study of shared clonotypes between healthy human individuals. Generated by immunoSEQ multiplex PCR, the TCRdb table keeps only in-frame clones and is missing some. The profile shows over a million clones, 78% of them singletons. The CDR3 covers 15 residues. Germline CDR1 reads SGHRS; CDR2 reads YFSETQ. Trimming at V came to 6 bases and at J to 2 bases, leaving 6 bases not matched to a gene. V and J are TRBV5-1 and TRBJ2-1, with 9 bases that match TRBD2. The receptor's source is a man aged 18-30 years in good health. Some clones in this sample may be carry-over from other donors' samples. Sequenced sample: memory CD4+ T cells from PBMCs. Stated subset: CD45RA-negative fraction. The chain's CDR3 is CASTPAGGTYNEQFF. CDR3 DNA: TGCGCCAGCACTCCAGCGGGAGGCACCTACAATGAGCAGTTCTTC. Together with reference TRBV5-1 and TRBJ2-1, the CDR3 gives the full variable domain: KAGVTQTPRYLIKTRGQQVTLSCSPISGHRSVSWYQQTPGQGLQFLFEYFSETQRNKGNFPGRFSGRQFSNSRSEMNVSTLELGDSALYLCASTPAGGTYNEQFFGPGTRLTVL.